This T cell receptor beta chain came from a study of cytomegalovirus exposure and HLA in healthy donors. Broader study findings: Later findings reportedly placed an Asian-associated ancestry cluster below the roughly 700-donor mean for N-insertions. Immune exposure was documented only through CMV serostatus.

With 60 Vbeta and 13 Jbeta primers, the PCR was carried out. The data were produced by immunoSEQ multiplex PCR, yet TCRdb's version contains in-frame clones alone and is incomplete. Of about 100,000 clones listed, around three quarters are singletons. The V gene's germline CDR1 is KGHSH and CDR2 LQKENI. Trimming shortened V by 2 bases and J by 2 bases, and 6 bases separated the two germline ends. This CDR3 contains 13 residues. As concerns this clone: Its antigen is not known. Other DNA sequences from this sample encode an identical CDR3 as well.

Sequences were obtained from PBMCs. This sequence joins TRBV18 and TRBJ2-5; D remains ambiguous. The receptor was derived from a female donor in good health and CMV-seropositive. The CDR3 region is CASSPGLQETQYF. CDR3 nucleotide sequence: TGTGCCAGCTCACCAGGCTTACAAGAGACCCAGTACTTC. Looking up the rest from reference TRBV18 and TRBJ2-5 gives the full variable domain: NAGVMQNPRHLVRRRGQEARLRCSPMKGHSHVYWYRQLPEEGLKFMVYLQKENIIDESGMPKERFSAEFPKEGPSILRIQQVVRGDSAAYFCASSPGLQETQYFGPGTRLLVL.